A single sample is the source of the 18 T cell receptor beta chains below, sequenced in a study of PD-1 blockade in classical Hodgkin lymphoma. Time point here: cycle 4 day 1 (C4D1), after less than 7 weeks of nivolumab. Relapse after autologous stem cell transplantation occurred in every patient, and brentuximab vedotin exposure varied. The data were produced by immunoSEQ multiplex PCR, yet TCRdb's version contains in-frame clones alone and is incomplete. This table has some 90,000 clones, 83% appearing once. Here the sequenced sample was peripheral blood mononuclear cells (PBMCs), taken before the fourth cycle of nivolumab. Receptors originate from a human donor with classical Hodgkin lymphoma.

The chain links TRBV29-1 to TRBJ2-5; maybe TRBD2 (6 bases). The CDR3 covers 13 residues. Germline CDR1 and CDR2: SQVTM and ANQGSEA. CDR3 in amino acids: CCLPRGKIETQYF. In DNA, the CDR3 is TGCTGCCTCCCCCGGGGGAAGATAGAGACCCAGTACTTC.

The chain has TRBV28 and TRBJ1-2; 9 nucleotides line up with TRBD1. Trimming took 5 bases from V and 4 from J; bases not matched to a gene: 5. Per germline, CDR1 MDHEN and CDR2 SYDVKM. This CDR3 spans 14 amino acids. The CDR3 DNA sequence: TGTGCCAGCAGTGTAACAGGGGGCGTCTATGGCTACACCTTC. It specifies CASSVTGGVYGYTF.

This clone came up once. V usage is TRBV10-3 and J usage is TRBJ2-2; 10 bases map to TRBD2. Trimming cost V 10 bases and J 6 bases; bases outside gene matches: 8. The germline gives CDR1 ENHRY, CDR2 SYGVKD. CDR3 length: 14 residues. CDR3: CATSSGRAAGELFF. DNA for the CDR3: TGTGCCACCAGCAGCGGGAGGGCCGCCGGGGAGCTGTTTTTT.

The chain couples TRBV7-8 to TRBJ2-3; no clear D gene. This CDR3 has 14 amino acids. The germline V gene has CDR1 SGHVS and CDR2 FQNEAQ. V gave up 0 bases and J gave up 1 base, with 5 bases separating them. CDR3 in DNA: TGTGCCAGCAGCTTAGCAGTCGGCACAGATACGCAGTATTTT. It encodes CASSLAVGTDTQYF.

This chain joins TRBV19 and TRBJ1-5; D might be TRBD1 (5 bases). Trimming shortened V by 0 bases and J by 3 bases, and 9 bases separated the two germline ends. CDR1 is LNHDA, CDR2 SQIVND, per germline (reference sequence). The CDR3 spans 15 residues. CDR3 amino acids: CASSIEGGPNQPQHF. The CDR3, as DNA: TGTGCCAGTAGTATAGAGGGGGGACCCAATCAGCCCCAGCATTTT. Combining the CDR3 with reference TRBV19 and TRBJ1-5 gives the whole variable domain DGGITQSPKYLFRKEGQNVTLSCEQNLNHDAMYWYRQDPGQGLRLIYYSQIVNDFQKGDIAEGYSVSREKKESFPLTVTSAQKNPTAFYLCASSIEGGPNQPQHFGDGTRLSIL.

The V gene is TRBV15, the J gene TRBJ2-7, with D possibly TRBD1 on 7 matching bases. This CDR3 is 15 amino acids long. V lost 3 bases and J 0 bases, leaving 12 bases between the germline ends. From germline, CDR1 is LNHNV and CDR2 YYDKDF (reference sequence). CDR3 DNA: TGTGCCACCAGCAGGGGCGGGGACAGCTCCTACGAGCAGTACTTC. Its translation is CATSRGGDSSYEQYF.

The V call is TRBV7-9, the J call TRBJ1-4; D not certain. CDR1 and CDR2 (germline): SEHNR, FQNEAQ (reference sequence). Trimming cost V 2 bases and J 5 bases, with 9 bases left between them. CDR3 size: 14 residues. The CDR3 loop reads CASSLQVTNEKLFF. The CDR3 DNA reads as TGTGCCAGCAGCTTACAGGTGACCAATGAAAAACTGTTTTTT.

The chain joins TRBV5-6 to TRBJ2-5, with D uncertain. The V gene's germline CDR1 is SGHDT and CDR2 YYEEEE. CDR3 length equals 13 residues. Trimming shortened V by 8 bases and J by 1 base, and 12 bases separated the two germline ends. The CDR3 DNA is TGTGCCAGTGGCCCCGTGGGCCAAGAGACCCAGTACTTC. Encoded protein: CASGPVGQETQYF.

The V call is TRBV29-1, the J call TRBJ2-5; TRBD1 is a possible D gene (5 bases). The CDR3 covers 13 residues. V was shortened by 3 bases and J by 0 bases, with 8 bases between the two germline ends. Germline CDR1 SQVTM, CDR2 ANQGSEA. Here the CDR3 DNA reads TGCAGCGTTGACCCAGGGAACCAAGAGACCCAGTACTTC. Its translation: CSVDPGNQETQYF.

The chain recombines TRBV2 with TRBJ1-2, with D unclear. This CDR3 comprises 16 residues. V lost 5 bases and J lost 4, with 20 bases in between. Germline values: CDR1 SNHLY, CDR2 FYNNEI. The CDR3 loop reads CASSIKTNSYAYGYTF. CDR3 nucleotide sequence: TGTGCCAGCAGTATTAAGACTAACTCTTACGCCTATGGCTACACCTTC.

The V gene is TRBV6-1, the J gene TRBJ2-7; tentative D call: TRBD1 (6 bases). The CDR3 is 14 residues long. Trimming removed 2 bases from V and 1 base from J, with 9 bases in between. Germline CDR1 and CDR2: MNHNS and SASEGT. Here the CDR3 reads CASSETGRSYEQYF. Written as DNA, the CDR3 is TGTGCCAGCAGTGAAACAGGGAGATCCTACGAGCAGTACTTC.

CDR3 residues: CASSEIAAGQIAFF. The CDR3 DNA reads as TGTGCCAGCAGTGAAATAGCGGCAGGGCAGATAGCTTTCTTT. V is TRBV2 and J is TRBJ1-1, with D tentatively TRBD1 (5 bases). Germline V gives CDR1 SNHLY, CDR2 FYNNEI. The CDR3 loop spans 14 amino acids. With 2 bases removed from V and 10 bases from J, the gap between germline ends came to 17 bases.

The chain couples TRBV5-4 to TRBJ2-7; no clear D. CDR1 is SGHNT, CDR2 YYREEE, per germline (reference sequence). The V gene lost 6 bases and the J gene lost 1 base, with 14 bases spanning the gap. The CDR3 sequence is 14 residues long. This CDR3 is CASTIGPTSYEQYF. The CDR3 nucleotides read TGTGCCAGCACCATCGGTCCTACATCCTACGAGCAGTACTTC.

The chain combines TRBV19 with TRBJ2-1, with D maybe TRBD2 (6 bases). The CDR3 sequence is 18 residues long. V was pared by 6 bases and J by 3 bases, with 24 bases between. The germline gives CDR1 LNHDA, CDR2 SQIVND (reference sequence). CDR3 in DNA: TGTGCCAGTAGGACCGGGACGCCAACTGGAGGGGTCTACAATGAGCAGTTCTTC. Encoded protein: CASRTGTPTGGVYNEQFF.

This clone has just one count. This chain's CDR3 is CASSHFSGASTDTQYF. For the CDR3, the DNA is TGCGCCAGCAGCCATTTTAGCGGGGCAAGCACAGATACGCAGTATTTT. The chain uses TRBV4-1 and TRBJ2-3, with 8 bases aligning to TRBD2. J gave up 0 bases and V 3 bases, and 5 bases lay outside the gene matches. This CDR3 region has 16 residues. CDR1 MGHRA and CDR2 YSYEKL come from the germline V gene.

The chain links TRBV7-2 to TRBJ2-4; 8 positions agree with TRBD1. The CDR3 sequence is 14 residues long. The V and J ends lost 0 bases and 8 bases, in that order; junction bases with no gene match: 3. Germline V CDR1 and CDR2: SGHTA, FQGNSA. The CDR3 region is CASSLATGVDIQYF. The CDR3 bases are TGTGCCAGCAGCTTAGCGACAGGGGTTGACATTCAGTACTTC.

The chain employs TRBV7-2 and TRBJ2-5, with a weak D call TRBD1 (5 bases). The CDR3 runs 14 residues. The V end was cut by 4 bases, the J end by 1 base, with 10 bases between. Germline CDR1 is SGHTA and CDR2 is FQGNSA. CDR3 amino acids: CASSSNRFQETQYF. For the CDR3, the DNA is TGTGCCAGCAGCTCGAACAGGTTCCAAGAGACCCAGTACTTC.

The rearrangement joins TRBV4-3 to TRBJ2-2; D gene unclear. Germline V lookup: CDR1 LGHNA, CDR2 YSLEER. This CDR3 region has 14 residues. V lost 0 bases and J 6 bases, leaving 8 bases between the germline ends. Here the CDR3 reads CASSQDMAPGELFF. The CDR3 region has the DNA TGCGCCAGCAGCCAAGATATGGCCCCCGGGGAGCTGTTTTTT.